One and the same sample provided the 28 T cell receptor beta chains below, sequenced in a study of cytomegalovirus exposure and HLA in healthy donors. PCR amplification relied on 60 Vbeta primers (plus 13 Jbeta primers). Profiled with immunoSEQ multiplex PCR; TCRdb holds only in-frame clones, not every one. The repertoire has approximately 100,000 clones, 60% to 75% of them found once; the top ten carry more than 9%. Sample: PBMCs. Source of these receptors: a man over 45 in good health and CMV-seronegative.

The chain carries TRBV30 and TRBJ1-1, with unresolved D. In germline, CDR1 is GTSNPN, CDR2 SVGIG (reference sequence). The CDR3 extends over 12 amino acids. Trimming cost V 1 base and J 6 bases, with 9 bases left between them. CDR3 sequence (DNA): TGTGCCTGGAGTGAAGGGAGATCTGAAGCTTTCTTT. Amino acid sequence: CAWSEGRSEAFF.

This chain joins TRBV19 and TRBJ2-6, with 8 bases identical to TRBD2. There are 16 residues in the CDR3. The junction had 7 bases not matched to a gene; V was cut back by 7 bases and J by 2 bases. Per germline, CDR1 LNHDA and CDR2 SQIVND (reference sequence). CDR3 amino acids: CASTLAGHPGANVLTF. The CDR3 DNA reads as TGTGCCAGTACCCTAGCGGGCCACCCTGGGGCCAACGTCCTGACTTTC.

The J gene is TRBJ2-5, the V gene TRBV5-1; 7 bases agree with TRBD1. The V segment lost 1 base and the J segment 4 bases; nucleotides outside the gene matches: 16. This CDR3 contains 18 residues. In germline, CDR1 is SGHRS, CDR2 YFSETQ. DNA of the CDR3: TGCGCCAGCAGCTTGAGGGGGCCGGGGATTGACTCAGCAGAGACCCAGTACTTC. Its protein product is CASSLRGPGIDSAETQYF.

This sequence joins TRBV10-3 and TRBJ2-1; TRBD1 aligns across 10 bases. The germline gives CDR1 ENHRY, CDR2 SYGVKD. This CDR3 is built from 17 residues. Unmatched junction bases numbered 9, after V lost 0 bases and J lost 7 bases. CDR3 residues: CAISESRGTGVNNEQFF. CDR3 in DNA: TGTGCCATCAGTGAGTCGAGGGGGACAGGGGTTAATAATGAGCAGTTCTTC.

The rearrangement uses TRBV30 and TRBJ2-3, with 12 bases that match TRBD2. J gave up 4 bases and V 1 base, and 6 bases lay outside the gene matches. CDR3 length: 16 residues. Germline CDR1 is GTSNPN and CDR2 is SVGIG (reference sequence). The CDR3 DNA is TGTGCCTGGAGTGCGGCGACTAGCGGGAGCCCAGATACGCAGTATTTT. Amino acids: CAWSAATSGSPDTQYF.

This clone has only a few counts. The chain links TRBV7-9 to TRBJ2-5, with D possibly TRBD1 on 5 matching bases. In germline, CDR1 is SEHNR, CDR2 FQNEAQ (reference sequence). The CDR3 contains 14 residues. V was trimmed by 1 base and J by 4 bases, leaving 10 bases between them. The CDR3, as DNA: TGTGCCAGCAGCTTAGTAGCAGGGTTAGAGACCCAGTACTTC. Residues: CASSLVAGLETQYF.

The chain has TRBV7-6 and TRBJ2-1, with 8 bases that match TRBD2. This CDR3 spans 15 amino acids. With V trimmed by 5 bases and J by 6 bases, 9 bases remained unmatched. CDR1 SGHVS and CDR2 FNYEAQ come from the germline V gene. CDR3 nucleotides: TGTGCCAGCAGCCTCCGGGGGGGGCTCAGCAATGAGCAGTTCTTC. This gives the protein CASSLRGGLSNEQFF.

The genes are TRBV6-6 and TRBJ1-5; D ambiguous. This CDR3 comprises 13 residues. Trimming took off 6 bases at V and 5 bases at J, with 11 bases between the two ends. The germline V gene encodes CDR1 MNHNY and CDR2 SVGAGI (reference sequence). The CDR3 bases are TGTGCCAGCAGCCGCCAATCAGATCAGCCCCAGCATTTT. Encoded protein: CASSRQSDQPQHF.

The rearrangement uses TRBV19 and TRBJ2-3, with TRBD2 matching over 11 bases. The V and J ends lost 8 bases and 2 bases, in that order; junction bases with no gene match: 6. There are 15 residues in the CDR3. Germline V lookup: CDR1 LNHDA, CDR2 SQIVND (reference sequence). The CDR3 DNA sequence: TGTGCCAGTCGCGGGACTAGCGGCACCACAGATACGCAGTATTTT. Amino acid sequence: CASRGTSGTTDTQYF. Combining the CDR3 with reference TRBV19 and TRBJ2-3 gives the whole variable domain DGGITQSPKYLFRKEGQNVTLSCEQNLNHDAMYWYRQDPGQGLRLIYYSQIVNDFQKGDIAEGYSVSREKKESFPLTVTSAQKNPTAFYLCASRGTSGTTDTQYFGPGTRLTVL.

This clone was found a few times. The CDR3 nucleotides read TGTGCCAGCAGCTTTAGCGGGGGGGCTGTAGATACGCAGTATTTT. Its protein is CASSFSGGAVDTQYF. The chain couples TRBV7-2 to TRBJ2-3; 11 nucleotides agree with TRBD2. Germline values: CDR1 SGHTA, CDR2 FQGNSA. V lost 3 bases and J lost 5; bases outside the gene matches: 4. This CDR3 is 15 amino acids long.

This clone was counted a few times. This sequence joins TRBV6-5 and TRBJ1-1; 7 nucleotides agree with TRBD1. V shed 5 bases, J shed 7 bases, and the junction held 4 bases outside the gene matches. The germline V gene encodes CDR1 MNHEY and CDR2 SVGAGI. CDR3 size: 12 residues. The CDR3 sequence is CASSRRGDEAFF. CDR3 nucleotide sequence: TGTGCCAGCAGTCGCAGGGGGGATGAAGCTTTCTTT.

This clone was seen a handful of times. The chain recombines TRBV6-1 with TRBJ2-7; 8 bases line up with TRBD1. Germline V gene data show CDR1 as MNHNS and CDR2 as SASEGT. There are 15 residues in the CDR3. The J segment lost 2 bases and the V segment lost 2 bases, leaving 5 bases of the junction unmatched. CDR3 residues: CASSERRTGTYEQYF. CDR3 in DNA: TGTGCCAGCAGTGAACGTAGGACAGGGACCTACGAGCAGTACTTC.

The chain is built from TRBV5-4 and TRBJ2-7; 13 bases map to TRBD2. Per germline, CDR1 SGHNT and CDR2 YYREEE (reference sequence). This CDR3 comprises 15 residues. V lost 4 bases to trimming and J lost 3 bases; unmatched junction nucleotides: 4. In nucleotides, the CDR3 is TGTGCCAGCAGCATGGGACTAGCGGGGTACTACGAGCAGTACTTC. This encodes CASSMGLAGYYEQYF.

This sequence joins TRBV5-1 and TRBJ2-3; 8 bases agree with TRBD1. From germline, CDR1 is SGHRS and CDR2 YFSETQ. This CDR3 is 16 amino acids long. Trimming removed 3 bases from V and 2 bases from J; junction bases left unmatched: 8. The CDR3 region has the DNA TGCGCCAGCAGCTCCGCGTGGACAGGGATCACAGATACGCAGTATTTT. Protein: CASSSAWTGITDTQYF.

The J gene is TRBJ1-2, the V gene TRBV5-5; D is undetermined. The CDR3 is 10 amino acids. Germline values: CDR1 SGHKS, CDR2 YYEKEE (reference sequence). Between the trimmed V and J ends, which lost 10 bases and 4 bases, there was a span of 8 bases. This CDR3 reads CAESGYGYTF. As DNA, the CDR3 is TGTGCCGAGAGCGGCTATGGCTACACCTTC.

The rearrangement joins TRBV28 to TRBJ2-1; D may be TRBD2 (6 bases). CDR1 and CDR2 from the germline V gene are MDHEN and SYDVKM. The V end lost 3 bases, the J end lost 5 bases, and 11 bases lay between the germline ends. This CDR3 region has 14 residues. CDR3 in amino acids: CASSFISGHNEQFF. For the CDR3, the DNA is TGTGCCAGCAGTTTTATTAGCGGCCACAATGAGCAGTTCTTC. Together with reference TRBV28 and TRBJ2-1, the CDR3 gives the full variable domain: DVKVTQSSRYLVKRTGEKVFLECVQDMDHENMFWYRQDPGLGLRLIYFSYDVKMKEKGDIPEGYSVSREKKERFSLILESASTNQTSMYLCASSFISGHNEQFFGPGTRLTVL.

V and J are TRBV9 and TRBJ2-6; D might be TRBD2 (6 bases). V lost 4 bases and J 3 bases, leaving 11 bases between the germline ends. This CDR3 has 15 residues. The germline V gene has CDR1 SGDLS and CDR2 YYNGEE. The CDR3 bases are TGTGCCAGCAGCTATCAGGGAGGTGGGGCCAACGTCCTGACTTTC. This encodes CASSYQGGGANVLTF.

This chain uses TRBV7-2 with TRBJ1-4; 7 positions agree with TRBD1. V shed 6 bases and J 7 bases; nucleotides not matched to a gene: 5. The CDR3 contains 13 residues. The germline CDR1 and CDR2 sequences are SGHTA and FQGNSA. The CDR3 region has the DNA TGTGCCAGCAGGTACAACAGGGGTGAAAAACTGTTTTTT. This translates into CASRYNRGEKLFF. Supplemented by reference TRBV7-2 and TRBJ1-4, the full variable domain reads GAGVSQSPSNKVTEKGKDVELRCDPISGHTALYWYRQSLGQGLEFLIYFQGNSAPDKSGLPSDRFSAERTGGSVSTLTIQRTQQEDSAVYLCASRYNRGEKLFFGSGTQLSVL.

The chain recombines TRBV27 with TRBJ1-3, with no clear D. Trimming took off 5 bases at V and 4 bases at J, with 9 bases between the two ends. Germline V CDR1 and CDR2: MNHEY, SMNVEV (reference sequence). The CDR3 totals 13 residues. The CDR3 loop is CASSLGLGNTIYF. DNA of the CDR3: TGTGCCAGCAGTCTTGGACTGGGAAACACCATATATTTT.

V usage is TRBV14 and J usage is TRBJ2-5; D call uncertain. The germline CDR1 and CDR2 sequences are SGHDN and FVKESK. Trimming shortened V by 1 base and J by 1 base, and 10 bases separated the two germline ends. This CDR3 spans 15 amino acids. The DNA of the CDR3 is TGTGCCAGCAGCCAAGCACAGACCCTCCAAGAGACCCAGTACTTC. It codes for CASSQAQTLQETQYF.

This clone came up once. CDR3 residues: CASSPGGYNYGYTF. CDR3 in DNA: TGTGCCAGCAGCCCTGGCGGGTACAACTATGGCTACACCTTC. V usage is TRBV5-4 and J usage is TRBJ1-2; D remains ambiguous. The CDR3 is 14 residues long. V lost 4 bases and J lost 2, with 12 bases in between. From germline, CDR1 is SGHNT and CDR2 YYREEE (reference sequence).

This chain links TRBV25-1 with TRBJ2-7, with D maybe TRBD2 (6 bases). The CDR3 loop spans 11 amino acids. Germline loops: CDR1 MGHDK, CDR2 SYGVNS. The V and J ends lost 3 bases and 13 bases respectively, with 13 bases between them. The CDR3 coding sequence is TGTGCCAGCAGTGAGGGGGGTTTAGGTTACTTC. Protein product: CASSEGGLGYF.

V and J are TRBV19 and TRBJ2-1, with 10 bases lining up with TRBD2. V lost 7 bases, J lost 2 bases, and 5 bases stayed unmatched. CDR1 LNHDA and CDR2 SQIVND come from the germline V gene (reference sequence). The CDR3 has 15 amino acids. The CDR3 nucleotides read TGTGCCAGTACCCGAGCGGGAGGGCCCTACAATGAGCAGTTCTTC. Its translation is CASTRAGGPYNEQFF.

As DNA, the CDR3 is TGTGCCAGTAGTTCGCGGACAGGGGTGAACATTCAGTACTTC. Amino acid sequence: CASSSRTGVNIQYF. V gene TRBV19 combines with J gene TRBJ2-4, with 9 nucleotides matching TRBD1. The CDR3 is 14 amino acids. CDR1 LNHDA and CDR2 SQIVND come from the germline V gene (reference sequence). Trimming took 5 bases from V and 7 from J; bases not matched to a gene: 6. Using reference TRBV19 and TRBJ2-4 for the parts outside the CDR3, the full variable domain is DGGITQSPKYLFRKEGQNVTLSCEQNLNHDAMYWYRQDPGQGLRLIYYSQIVNDFQKGDIAEGYSVSREKKESFPLTVTSAQKNPTAFYLCASSSRTGVNIQYFGAGTRLSVL.

The chain carries TRBV2 and TRBJ2-7, with D possibly matching TRBD1 (6 bases). Deletions cut 6 bases from V and 3 bases from J, with 6 bases between. Germline V gene data show CDR1 as SNHLY and CDR2 as FYNNEI. The CDR3 is 11 residues long. CDR3 nucleotide sequence: TGTGCCAGCAGGGACAGCTACGAGCAGTACTTC. Translated: CASRDSYEQYF.

This sequence joins TRBV14 and TRBJ1-6; tentatively, D is TRBD1 (6 bases). CDR1 is SGHDN and CDR2 is FVKESK in the germline V gene. CDR3 length: 13 residues. The V and J ends lost 4 bases and 9 bases respectively, with 10 bases between them. In DNA form, the CDR3 reads TGTGCCAGCAGCCTTACAGGGTTTTCACCCCTCCACTTT. It yields the protein CASSLTGFSPLHF.

The chain joins TRBV7-2 to TRBJ1-1, with 7 positions matching TRBD1. V lost 10 bases, J lost 1 base, and 9 bases stayed unmatched. This CDR3 is built from 14 residues. Germline values: CDR1 SGHTA, CDR2 FQGNSA. The CDR3 nucleotides are TGTGCCACCACTAGGGCAGGGGGGAACACTGAAGCTTTCTTT. It translates to CATTRAGGNTEAFF.

The count of this clone is one. The CDR3 coding sequence is TGTGCCAGCAAGAATGAGGGAGTGGTCCCCGGGGAGCTGTTTTTT. Its protein product is CASKNEGVVPGELFF. This chain connects TRBV27 to TRBJ2-2; D is possibly TRBD2 (5 bases). This CDR3 comprises 15 residues. The ends were cut back, 7 bases at V and 6 bases at J, with 18 bases in the middle. The germline V gene encodes CDR1 MNHEY and CDR2 SMNVEV (reference sequence).